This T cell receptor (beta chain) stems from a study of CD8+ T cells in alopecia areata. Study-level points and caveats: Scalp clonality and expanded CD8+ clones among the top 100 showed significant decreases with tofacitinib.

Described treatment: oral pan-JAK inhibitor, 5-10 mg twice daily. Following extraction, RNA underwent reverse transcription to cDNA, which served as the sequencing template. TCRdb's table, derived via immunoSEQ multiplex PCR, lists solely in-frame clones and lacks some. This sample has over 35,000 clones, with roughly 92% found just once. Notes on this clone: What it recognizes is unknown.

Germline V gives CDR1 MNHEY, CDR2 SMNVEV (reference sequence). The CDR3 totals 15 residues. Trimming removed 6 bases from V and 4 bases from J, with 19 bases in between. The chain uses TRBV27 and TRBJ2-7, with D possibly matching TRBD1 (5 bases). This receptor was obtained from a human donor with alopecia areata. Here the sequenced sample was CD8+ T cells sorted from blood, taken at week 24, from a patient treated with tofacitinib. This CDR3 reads CASRPTGLQGYEQYF. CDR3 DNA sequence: TGTGCCAGCAGACCAACAGGTCTGCAGGGTTACGAGCAGTACTTC.